This T cell receptor (beta chain) emerged from a study of blood T cell repertoires in COVID-19. In the study overall: Collection of acute and convalescent COVID-19 samples took place in the United States, Italy and Spain. Nucleic acid was either cDNA or gDNA, and it came from T cells, B-cell-depleted T cells, or PBMCs.

The CDR3 contains 18 residues. Germline V lookup: CDR1 SGHRS, CDR2 YFSETQ. Trimming removed 1 base from V and 0 bases from J; junction bases left unmatched: 11. Measured with immunoSEQ multiplex PCR; TCRdb has only the in-frame clones, and not every one. The sample yields approximately 280,000 clones, around nine tenths seen once. The cohort comprised adults aged about 18 to 100 years residing in approximately 25 US areas. Two negative PCRs, clearance, or symptom resolution were required of recovered Cohort 3 donors. Sequencing was done on a sample of PBMCs or T cells enriched from blood (not recorded which). The rearrangement uses TRBV5-1 and TRBJ1-1, with 8 bases lining up with TRBD1. The TCR comes from a woman under 30 who had recovered from COVID-19. The CDR3 sequence is CASSLNLRTGFMNTEAFF. The DNA for the CDR3 is TGCGCCAGCAGCTTGAACCTTAGGACAGGGTTTATGAACACTGAAGCTTTCTTT. Full variable domain (outside the CDR3, taken from reference TRBV5-1 and TRBJ1-1): KAGVTQTPRYLIKTRGQQVTLSCSPISGHRSVSWYQQTPGQGLQFLFEYFSETQRNKGNFPGRFSGRQFSNSRSEMNVSTLELGDSALYLCASSLNLRTGFMNTEAFFGQGTRLTVV.